This entry lists 13 T cell receptor beta chains sequenced from one sample in a study of memory CD4+ T cells and cytomegalovirus serostatus. The sort gate was single viable CD3+CD4+CD8-CD45RO+ cells for memory CD4+ T cells. Clones were sequenced by immunoSEQ multiplex PCR, and TCRdb holds only the in-frame ones, with some missing. This sample has 50,000 to 60,000 clones, with around 83% found just once. Sequenced: memory CD4+ T cells from blood. These receptors originate from an adult in good health and CMV-seropositive.

V is TRBV7-8 and J is TRBJ2-1, with TRBD2 matching over 8 bases. With 5 bases clipped from V and 9 bases from J, the junction kept 12 bases outside the gene matches. This CDR3 is 15 amino acids long. Germline lookup yields CDR1 SGHVS and CDR2 FQNEAQ. CDR3 DNA sequence: TGTGCCAGCAGCAAAGTGACGGGAGGGCCTATTGAGCAGTTCTTC. Translation gives CASSKVTGGPIEQFF.

The V gene is TRBV7-3, the J gene TRBJ2-1, with 10 bases aligning to TRBD2. This CDR3 is 16 amino acids long. V shed 1 base, J shed 8 bases, and the junction held 8 bases outside the gene matches. CDR1 and CDR2 from the germline V gene are SGHTA and FQGTGA. The chain's CDR3 is CASSLRFSGGFDEQFF. DNA of the CDR3: TGTGCCAGCAGCTTAAGGTTTAGCGGGGGGTTCGATGAGCAGTTCTTC.

The CDR3 loop is CASSSKAGGLYNEQFF. The CDR3 DNA reads as TGTGCCAGCAGCTCCAAAGCGGGAGGGCTCTACAATGAGCAGTTCTTC. V gene TRBV7-2 combines with J gene TRBJ2-1; 10 nucleotides agree with TRBD2. After removal of 4 bases from V and 3 bases from J, the junction contained 6 bases not matched to a gene. The CDR3 has 16 amino acids. Germline CDR1 is SGHTA and CDR2 is FQGNSA. The full variable domain, with the rest looked up from reference TRBV7-2 and TRBJ2-1, is GAGVSQSPSNKVTEKGKDVELRCDPISGHTALYWYRQSLGQGLEFLIYFQGNSAPDKSGLPSDRFSAERTGGSVSTLTIQRTQQEDSAVYLCASSSKAGGLYNEQFFGPGTRLTVL.

In this sample, this clone is medium-sized. This rearrangement joins TRBV14 to TRBJ1-1, with 7 bases that match TRBD1. The V gene end was trimmed by 1 base and the J gene end by 11 bases; junction bases not matched to a gene: 13. CDR1 is SGHDN and CDR2 is FVKESK in the germline V gene. CDR3 length equals 15 residues. CDR3 region: CASSQGQGAGIPAFF. In nucleotides, the CDR3 is TGTGCCAGCAGCCAAGGACAGGGCGCCGGGATTCCGGCTTTCTTT.

This chain connects TRBV5-1 to TRBJ2-1; D is undetermined. The CDR3 contains 13 residues. Germline assignment: CDR1 SGHRS and CDR2 YFSETQ. Trimming left V 4 bases short and J 4 bases short, with 9 bases between. The DNA for the CDR3 is TGCGCCAGCAGCCCCGACCTTTACAATGAGCAGTTCTTC. Its protein product is CASSPDLYNEQFF.

The chain joins TRBV6-5 to TRBJ2-2; TRBD2 agrees at 10 bases. The germline CDR1 and CDR2 sequences are MNHEY and SVGAGI. The CDR3 contains 15 residues. CDR3: CVSSTSGAAPGELFF. CDR3 nucleotides: TGTGTTTCCTCTACTAGCGGGGCAGCTCCCGGGGAGCTGTTTTTT.

V and J are TRBV7-3 and TRBJ1-1; no clear D gene. CDR3 length: 14 amino acids. CDR1 and CDR2 (germline): SGHTA, FQGTGA. Trimming shortened V by 4 bases and J by 5 bases, and 14 bases separated the two germline ends. The CDR3 region has the DNA TGTGCCAGCAGCTCGTGGGGTCCTTCGACTGAAGCTTTCTTT. Amino acid sequence: CASSSWGPSTEAFF.

V usage is TRBV14 and J usage is TRBJ1-2; no clear D. The CDR3 length is 15 residues. CDR1 and CDR2 (germline): SGHDN, FVKESK. Between the trimmed V and J ends, which lost 4 bases and 0 bases, there was a span of 12 bases. CDR3 DNA: TGTGCCAGCAGCCCACAGACGAACCCTAACTATGGCTACACCTTC. As protein: CASSPQTNPNYGYTF.

The chain employs TRBV18 and TRBJ1-2; 11 nucleotides match TRBD1. Looked up from germline, CDR1 is KGHSH and CDR2 is LQKENI. CDR3 length: 17 amino acids. The V segment lost 6 bases and the J segment 2 bases; nucleotides outside the gene matches: 11. The CDR3 here is CASSPQDRGLMNYGYTF. CDR3 DNA: TGTGCCAGCTCGCCTCAGGACAGGGGGCTAATGAACTATGGCTACACCTTC. Combining the CDR3 with reference TRBV18 and TRBJ1-2 gives the whole variable domain NAGVMQNPRHLVRRRGQEARLRCSPMKGHSHVYWYRQLPEEGLKFMVYLQKENIIDESGMPKERFSAEFPKEGPSILRIQQVVRGDSAAYFCASSPQDRGLMNYGYTFGSGTRLTVV.

J is TRBJ1-1 and V is TRBV27; D gene unclear. There are 15 residues in the CDR3. Germline V gene sequence: CDR1 MNHEY, CDR2 SMNVEV (reference sequence). Trimming cost V 8 bases and J 3 bases, with 19 bases left between them. The CDR3 sequence: CASSPVSRMYTEAFF. The CDR3 DNA reads TGTGCCAGCTCCCCTGTGAGCAGGATGTACACTGAAGCTTTCTTT.

The chain combines TRBV14 with TRBJ2-2; D unresolved. Germline values: CDR1 SGHDN, CDR2 FVKESK. CDR3 length equals 14 residues. Trimming shortened V by 1 base and J by 10 bases, and 13 bases separated the two germline ends. The CDR3 sequence: CASSQAGGPAELFF. CDR3 DNA sequence: TGTGCCAGCAGCCAAGCGGGTGGACCAGCGGAGCTGTTTTTT.

This clone was picked up one time. DNA of the CDR3: TGTGCCAGCTCACGAGGGGGGCGAGGGAACGAGCAGTACTTC. It specifies CASSRGGRGNEQYF. The chain combines TRBV18 with TRBJ2-7; D tentatively fits TRBD1 or TRBD2 (6 bases each). V was trimmed by 4 bases and J by 5 bases, leaving 15 bases between them. Germline CDR1 KGHSH, CDR2 LQKENI. CDR3 length: 14 residues.

The sample holds one count of this clone. The chain joins TRBV7-8 to TRBJ2-5; TRBD1 matches at 8 bases. The CDR3 runs 14 residues. V shed 5 bases and J 0 bases; nucleotides not matched to a gene: 2. The germline gives CDR1 SGHVS, CDR2 FQNEAQ. The CDR3 protein is CASSQTGDQETQYF. The DNA for the CDR3 is TGTGCCAGCAGCCAGACAGGGGACCAAGAGACCCAGTACTTC.